This T cell receptor beta chain emerged from a study of blood T cells in healthy people across ages. Deletions cut 2 bases from V and 4 bases from J, with 14 bases between. This CDR3 is 15 amino acids long. Looked up from germline, CDR1 is MDHEN and CDR2 is SYDVKM. Concerning this clonotype: Antigen unknown.

Together with a sample-barcoded 5' primer, a J-beta primer mix was included in a second PCR lasting about 7 to 11 cycles. All cDNA molecules were each tagged by a template-switch adaptor with 12 random nucleotides. MiXCR was run by TCRdb on the 5' RACE reads, yielding one entry per CDR3 protein. The profile covers about 1,800,000 distinct CDR3 sequences, with roughly 27% appearing a single time and around 7.7% taken by the ten largest. Study outcomes and limitations: Getting older went along with TCR beta diversity per million T cells dropping roughly linearly.

This receptor was taken from a woman aged 25 to 39 in good health. Sequencing was carried out using blood. The chain links TRBV28 to TRBJ1-1, with TRBD1 as a possible D gene (6 bases). The CDR3 sequence: CASSLNRQGTTEAFF. In DNA, the CDR3 is TGTGCCAGCAGTTTAAATCGCCAGGGGACCACTGAAGCTTTCTTT.